Below, 16 T cell receptor beta chains from the same sample are listed, as sequenced in a study of blood T cell repertoires in COVID-19. Libraries were prepared by immunoSEQ multiplex PCR; TCRdb keeps only in-frame clonotypes and omits some of them. Found here are approximately 99,000 clones, approximately 89% of them singletons; the top ten hold approximately 20%. The sequenced material came from peripheral blood. The receptors derive from a human donor in a cohort sampled during active COVID-19.

As for this clone: Other DNA sequences from this sample encode an identical CDR3 as well. The CDR3 nucleotides read TGTGCCAGCAGTTCCGGGACAGGGCTTAATTCACCCCTCCACTTT. It translates to CASSSGTGLNSPLHF. The chain links TRBV28 to TRBJ1-6, with TRBD1 matching over 9 bases. The CDR3 sequence is 15 residues long. Per germline, CDR1 MDHEN and CDR2 SYDVKM. J lost 6 bases, V lost 4 bases, and 4 bases had no gene match.

This clone came up a few times. The chain uses TRBV10-1 and TRBJ2-2, with a weak D call TRBD2 (6 bases). CDR1 is WNHNN, CDR2 SYGVQD, per germline (reference sequence). The CDR3 covers 12 residues. V dropped 4 bases and J dropped 9 bases, with 9 bases sitting between them. In DNA form, the CDR3 reads TGCGCCAGCAGTGGACTAGGAAGGGAGCTGTTTTTT. The encoded protein is CASSGLGRELFF.

This chain's CDR3 is CATSDSRQGGGEKLFF. The CDR3 DNA reads as TGTGCCACCAGTGACTCTAGACAGGGGGGAGGTGAAAAACTGTTTTTT. The V call is TRBV24-1, the J call TRBJ1-4; 9 bases agree with TRBD1. The CDR3 length is 16 residues. The germline gives CDR1 KGHDR, CDR2 SFDVKD. J was trimmed by 7 bases and V by 4 bases; bases with no gene match: 9.

The chain is built from TRBV4-1 and TRBJ2-7; the D gene is possibly TRBD1 (5 bases). Germline V gene data show CDR1 as MGHRA and CDR2 as YSYEKL. The ends were cut back, 0 bases at V and 3 bases at J, with 12 bases in the middle. This CDR3 has 15 amino acids. In DNA form, the CDR3 reads TGCGCCAGCAGCCAAGATGACAGACCCGACTACGAGCAGTACTTC. Translated: CASSQDDRPDYEQYF.

The CDR3 region is CATRAQGRKGEAFF. CDR3 sequence (DNA): TGTGCCACCCGGGCCCAGGGCAGGAAGGGTGAAGCTTTCTTT. The genes are TRBV11-2 and TRBJ1-1, with D possibly being TRBD1 (5 bases). There are 14 residues in the CDR3. Per the germline V gene, CDR1 is SGHAT and CDR2 is FQNNGV. The V gene lost 10 bases and the J gene lost 7 bases, with 22 bases spanning the gap.

This chain connects TRBV7-3 to TRBJ2-2; D unresolved. Germline CDR1 SGHTA, CDR2 FQGTGA. V was trimmed by 2 bases and J by 4 bases, leaving 8 bases between them. The CDR3 is 14 residues long. In DNA, the CDR3 is TGTGCCAGCAGCTTACTGTTTTCCACCGGGGAGCTGTTTTTT. Amino acids: CASSLLFSTGELFF.

The chain recombines TRBV7-2 with TRBJ2-7; D gene ambiguous. Trimming cost V 1 base and J 0 bases, with 7 bases left between them. Germline V gives CDR1 SGHTA, CDR2 FQGNSA. This CDR3 has 14 amino acids. The CDR3, as DNA: TGTGCCAGCAGCTTAGTGGTTAGCTCCTACGAGCAGTACTTC. Its protein is CASSLVVSSYEQYF.

This chain links TRBV18 with TRBJ1-3, with a possible D match to TRBD1 (6 bases). CDR3 length: 16 residues. The germline V gene has CDR1 KGHSH and CDR2 LQKENI. The V end was cut by 2 bases, the J end by 0 bases, with 11 bases between. This CDR3 reads CASSPGGISSGNTIYF. CDR3 coding DNA: TGTGCCAGCTCACCAGGGGGCATCTCCTCTGGAAACACCATATATTTT.

This chain connects TRBV19 to TRBJ2-3; possible D gene TRBD1, 6 bases. CDR1 LNHDA and CDR2 SQIVND come from the germline V gene (reference sequence). The CDR3 is 15 residues long. V was cut by 5 bases and J by 3 bases, with 15 bases left in between. The CDR3 sequence is CASSADRSDTDTQYF. CDR3 in DNA: TGTGCCAGTAGTGCGGACAGATCAGATACAGATACGCAGTATTTT. The full variable domain, with the rest looked up from reference TRBV19 and TRBJ2-3, is DGGITQSPKYLFRKEGQNVTLSCEQNLNHDAMYWYRQDPGQGLRLIYYSQIVNDFQKGDIAEGYSVSREKKESFPLTVTSAQKNPTAFYLCASSADRSDTDTQYFGPGTRLTVL.

This chain joins TRBV28 and TRBJ2-3, with 9 bases fitting TRBD2. This CDR3 has 15 residues. Germline trimming cut 8 bases from V and 3 bases from J; bases unmatched to any gene: 9. Germline-derived CDR1 and CDR2 are MDHEN and SYDVKM. In DNA, the CDR3 is TGTGCCAGCGTACCCTCTCTAGCGGGGACAGATACGCAGTATTTT. Encoded protein: CASVPSLAGTDTQYF. Using reference TRBV28 and TRBJ2-3 for the parts outside the CDR3, the full variable domain is DVKVTQSSRYLVKRTGEKVFLECVQDMDHENMFWYRQDPGLGLRLIYFSYDVKMKEKGDIPEGYSVSREKKERFSLILESASTNQTSMYLCASVPSLAGTDTQYFGPGTRLTVL.

The rearrangement joins TRBV2 to TRBJ1-2; tentative D call: TRBD1 (5 bases). This CDR3 has 15 residues. Per germline, CDR1 SNHLY and CDR2 FYNNEI. V lost 2 bases and J lost 4, with 14 bases in between. For the CDR3, the DNA is TGTGCCAGCAGTGAATATGTTCGGGGGGGCTATGGCTACACCTTC. Translating it yields CASSEYVRGGYGYTF. Drawing the rest from reference TRBV2 and TRBJ1-2, the complete variable domain is EPEVTQTPSHQVTQMGQEVILRCVPISNHLYFYWYRQILGQKVEFLVSFYNNEISEKSEIFDDQFSVERPDGSNFTLKIRSTKLEDSAMYFCASSEYVRGGYGYTFGSGTRLTVV.

The chain has TRBV9 and TRBJ1-2; the D gene is possibly TRBD1 (6 bases). The CDR3 totals 14 residues. Per germline, CDR1 SGDLS and CDR2 YYNGEE. Trimming removed 3 bases from V and 6 bases from J, with 15 bases in between. The CDR3 nucleotides read TGTGCCAGCAGCGCAAACCACAGGGATCATGGCTACACCTTC. Translated, it gives CASSANHRDHGYTF. Supplemented by reference TRBV9 and TRBJ1-2, the full variable domain reads DSGVTQTPKHLITATGQRVTLRCSPRSGDLSVYWYQQSLDQGLQFLIQYYNGEERAKGNILERFSAQQFPDLHSELNLSSLELGDSALYFCASSANHRDHGYTFGSGTRLTVV.

CDR3 coding DNA: TGTGCCAGCAGCGGGACAGGGGTAGGAAACACCATATATTTT. It yields the protein CASSGTGVGNTIYF. The V gene is TRBV6-5, the J gene TRBJ1-3; 10 bases line up with TRBD1. The length of the CDR3 is 14 residues. V gave up 6 bases and J gave up 4 bases; unmatched junction bases: 3. CDR1 MNHEY and CDR2 SVGAGI come from the germline V gene.

This clone has a single count. The V gene is TRBV12-3 or TRBV12-4, the J gene TRBJ2-2, with 9 bases lining up with TRBD1. This CDR3 is 13 amino acids long. Trimming at V came to 5 bases and at J to 17 bases, leaving 12 bases not matched to a gene. CDR3: CASSKQGALVAFF. The CDR3 DNA is TGTGCCAGCAGTAAACAGGGGGCGCTCGTCGCCTTTTTT.

The rearrangement uses TRBV15 and TRBJ2-5; 7 nucleotides agree with TRBD1. Germline V lookup: CDR1 LNHNV, CDR2 YYDKDF (reference sequence). The CDR3 runs to 15 residues. Trimming at V came to 0 bases and at J to 4 bases, leaving 5 bases not matched to a gene. CDR3 residues: CATSRDATGAETQYF. The CDR3 coding sequence is TGTGCCACCAGCAGAGACGCAACAGGGGCAGAGACCCAGTACTTC. Drawing the rest from reference TRBV15 and TRBJ2-5, the complete variable domain is DAMVIQNPRYQVTQFGKPVTLSCSQTLNHNVMYWYQQKSSQAPKLLFHYYDKDFNNEADTPDNFQSRRPNTSFCFLDIRSPGLGDTAMYLCATSRDATGAETQYFGPGTRLLVL.

CDR3 sequence: CASSPAGGQGHMVYGYTF. CDR3 DNA: TGTGCCAGCAGCCCAGCCGGAGGACAGGGTCATATGGTCTATGGCTACACCTTC. The J gene is TRBJ1-2, the V gene TRBV5-6, with 8 bases identical to TRBD1. Germline values: CDR1 SGHDT, CDR2 YYEEEE. Trimming at V came to 4 bases and at J to 4 bases, leaving 18 bases not matched to a gene. CDR3 length: 18 amino acids.